This T cell receptor beta chain came from a study of CD8 T cells in Susac syndrome. Overall study findings and caveats: Individuals included in the TCR sequencing and HLA analysis were acknowledged by the study to be relatively few in number.

Random hexamers were used to reverse transcribe about 0.45 to 1 ug of RNA. Amplification of TCR beta CDR3 was carried out by immunoSEQ multiplex PCR, which covered 54 Vbeta and 13 Jbeta segments. Using its own MiXCR run on the immunoSEQ multiplex PCR reads, TCRdb lists one record per CDR3 protein. The table includes more than 150,000 distinct CDR3 sequences, under 95% detected once. Negative isolation yielded the CD8+ and CD4+ T cells, while FACS enriched the TEMRA cells. The ends were cut back, 8 bases at V and 0 bases at J, with 11 bases in the middle. The CDR3 loop spans 13 amino acids. Germline loops: CDR1 SQVTM, CDR2 ANQGSEA. A word on this clonotype: Its antigen is unknown.

This clonotype was obtained from a human donor in good health. The source material was CD4+ T cells from PBMCs. V usage is TRBV29-1 and J usage is TRBJ2-1; no definite D call. CDR3 loop: CSLSRGSYNEQFF. CDR3 sequence (DNA): TGCAGCCTCTCTCGAGGCTCCTACAATGAGCAGTTCTTC.